Following are 27 T cell receptor beta chains from one sample sequenced in a study of cytomegalovirus exposure and HLA in healthy donors. This PCR relied on a set of 60 Vbeta primers and 13 Jbeta primers. Method: immunoSEQ multiplex PCR; TCRdb's copy keeps in-frame clones and lacks some. The repertoire holds about 210,000 clones, with around three quarters as singletons. Sequencing used PBMCs. Receptors were obtained from a woman aged 30 to 39 in good health and CMV-seropositive.

V is TRBV30 and J is TRBJ1-2; unclear D gene. The CDR3 consists of 13 residues. Germline V gives CDR1 GTSNPN, CDR2 SVGIG (reference sequence). The V gene lost 4 bases and the J gene lost 0 bases, with 9 bases spanning the gap. The CDR3 sequence: CAWKNNANYGYTF. The CDR3 coding sequence is TGTGCCTGGAAAAACAACGCTAACTATGGCTACACCTTC.

The rearrangement uses TRBV9 and TRBJ2-2; D ambiguous. This CDR3 region has 16 residues. V gave up 0 bases and J gave up 4 bases, with 13 bases separating them. Germline V gives CDR1 SGDLS, CDR2 YYNGEE. CDR3 DNA sequence: TGTGCCAGCAGCGTAGCTCTAGATCTCGGCACCGGGGAGCTGTTTTTT. It translates to CASSVALDLGTGELFF.

The rearrangement links TRBV2 to TRBJ1-5; TRBD1 might be the D (5 bases). The ends were cut back, 6 bases at V and 4 bases at J, with 10 bases in the middle. This CDR3 region has 13 residues. Germline-derived CDR1 and CDR2 are SNHLY and FYNNEI. This CDR3 reads CASRKRGNQPQHF. CDR3 sequence (DNA): TGTGCCAGCAGAAAGCGGGGGAATCAGCCCCAGCATTTT.

The chain joins TRBV6-6 to TRBJ2-7, with 10 bases identical to TRBD1. This CDR3 comprises 15 residues. Germline V gene data show CDR1 as MNHNY and CDR2 as SVGAGI (reference sequence). After removal of 2 bases from V and 2 bases from J, the junction contained 3 bases not matched to a gene. CDR3: CASSYSDRGPYEQYF. The CDR3 bases are TGTGCCAGCAGTTACAGCGACAGGGGGCCCTACGAGCAGTACTTC.

This chain uses TRBV9 with TRBJ1-2; D is perhaps TRBD1 (5 bases). V lost 7 bases to trimming and J lost 5 bases, with 18 bases between them. This CDR3 region has 14 residues. Per germline, CDR1 SGDLS and CDR2 YYNGEE. The DNA for the CDR3 is TGTGCCAGCGTCGGGGGGGGATCGATGTATGGCTACACCTTC. It translates to CASVGGGSMYGYTF. The full variable domain, in which reference TRBV9 and TRBJ1-2 provide the parts outside the CDR3, is DSGVTQTPKHLITATGQRVTLRCSPRSGDLSVYWYQQSLDQGLQFLIQYYNGEERAKGNILERFSAQQFPDLHSELNLSSLELGDSALYFCASVGGGSMYGYTFGSGTRLTVV.

This clone was counted between two and nine times. The chain combines TRBV5-1 with TRBJ1-1; 8 bases are shared with TRBD1. The germline V gene has CDR1 SGHRS and CDR2 YFSETQ. V lost 3 bases to trimming and J lost 1 base; unmatched junction nucleotides: 2. The CDR3 extends over 14 amino acids. CDR3 nucleotide sequence: TGCGCCAGCAGCTACGGGACAGGGAACACTGAAGCTTTCTTT. Translating it yields CASSYGTGNTEAFF.

The sample holds one count of this clone. The V and J genes are TRBV6-5 and TRBJ1-3; perhaps TRBD1 as D (6 bases). V lost 5 bases, J lost 0 bases, and 11 bases lay in between. The CDR3 has 15 residues. CDR1 MNHEY and CDR2 SVGAGI come from the germline V gene. CDR3 in amino acids: CASSRGQISGNTIYF. For the CDR3, the DNA is TGTGCCAGCAGTCGAGGACAGATCTCTGGAAACACCATATATTTT.

The rearrangement joins TRBV6-6 to TRBJ1-6; maybe TRBD1 (5 bases). CDR1 and CDR2 (germline): MNHNY, SVGAGI (reference sequence). CDR3 length equals 16 residues. V lost 7 bases, J lost 10 bases, and 23 bases lay in between. The CDR3 is CASTPGGRGLRSPLHF. In DNA form, the CDR3 reads TGTGCCAGCACCCCGGGGGGGAGAGGTCTTAGGTCACCCCTCCACTTT.

The chain carries TRBV7-2 and TRBJ2-7; D remains unclear. The CDR3 covers 12 residues. Germline-derived CDR1 and CDR2 are SGHTA and FQGNSA. V lost 5 bases and J 5 bases, leaving 10 bases between the germline ends. CDR3 bases: TGTGCCAGCAGCACCCAGTGGCACGAGCAGTACTTC. Translated: CASSTQWHEQYF. The full variable domain, rest sourced from reference TRBV7-2 and TRBJ2-7, is GAGVSQSPSNKVTEKGKDVELRCDPISGHTALYWYRQSLGQGLEFLIYFQGNSAPDKSGLPSDRFSAERTGGSVSTLTIQRTQQEDSAVYLCASSTQWHEQYFGPGTRLTVT.

The V and J genes are TRBV7-2 and TRBJ1-1; D not resolved. The ends were cut back, 5 bases at V and 7 bases at J, with 20 bases in the middle. The CDR3 sequence is 15 residues long. Germline CDR1 is SGHTA and CDR2 is FQGNSA. In nucleotides, the CDR3 is TGTGCCAGCAGCGCGGGGTCCCGGAGGTCAGATGAAGCTTTCTTT. Translating gives CASSAGSRRSDEAFF.

A note on this clone: The DNA is omitted, as the CDR3 cannot be located on it reliably, and the CDR3 follows TCRdb's listing. The chain employs TRBV21-1 and TRBJ2-1; the table's D call TRBD2 went unverified against the DNA. TRBV21-1 is annotated as a pseudogene. The CDR3 has 18 residues if both end residues are counted. The CDR3: CASSKVGGWVAGGNEQFF.

The CDR3 loop is CASSKLGGYEQYF. CDR3 bases: TGTGCCAGCAGCAAGCTGGGGGGGTACGAGCAGTACTTC. The chain recombines TRBV6-5 with TRBJ2-7, with 7 bases lining up with TRBD2. V lost 6 bases, J lost 4 bases, and 6 bases stayed unmatched. This CDR3 is built from 13 residues. Germline V CDR1 and CDR2: MNHEY, SVGAGI.

The chain links TRBV5-4 to TRBJ2-1; possible D gene TRBD2, 6 bases. V lost 7 bases and J 4 bases, leaving 18 bases between the germline ends. Germline V lookup: CDR1 SGHNT, CDR2 YYREEE (reference sequence). There are 15 residues in the CDR3. CDR3 coding DNA: TGTGCCAGCTCCCCCGGAGGGAGGAGGTACAATGAGCAGTTCTTC. Translated, it gives CASSPGGRRYNEQFF. Full variable domain (missing parts from reference TRBV5-4 and TRBJ2-1): ETGVTQSPTHLIKTRGQQVTLRCSSQSGHNTVSWYQQALGQGPQFIFQYYREEENGRGNFPPRFSGLQFPNYSSELNVNALELDDSALYLCASSPGGRRYNEQFFGPGTRLTVL.

This chain uses TRBV18 with TRBJ2-1; maybe TRBD2 (6 bases). V shed 1 base and J shed 10 bases, with 17 bases lying between them. This CDR3 contains 15 residues. Germline values: CDR1 KGHSH, CDR2 LQKENI. The CDR3 sequence is CASSPRNPPGGEQFF. The CDR3 bases are TGTGCCAGCTCACCACGGAACCCCCCCGGGGGAGAGCAGTTCTTC.

This clone has a single count. The rearrangement joins TRBV13 to TRBJ2-1; 7 bases map to TRBD1. The CDR3 is made up of 14 amino acids. V lost 5 bases to trimming and J lost 7 bases; unmatched junction nucleotides: 8. The germline gives CDR1 PRHDT, CDR2 FYEKMQ (reference sequence). The CDR3 DNA is TGTGCCAGCAGCCGCCGGGACAGAAGGAATGAGCAGTTCTTC. Translation gives CASSRRDRRNEQFF. The variable domain in full, completed from reference TRBV13 and TRBJ2-1, reads AAGVIQSPRHLIKEKRETATLKCYPIPRHDTVYWYQQGPGQDPQFLISFYEKMQSDKGSIPDRFSAQQFSDYHSELNMSSLELGDSALYFCASSRRDRRNEQFFGPGTRLTVL.

This clone was seen only once. One end of the junction fails to match germline, which may point to a read error. This chain uses TRBV5-8 with TRBJ1-3; D not resolved. The CDR3 has 15 residues. The germline V gene has CDR1 SGHTS and CDR2 YDEGEE. CDR3: CASSFPAGSGNTIYF. The DNA for the CDR3 is TGTGCCAGCAGCTTCCCCGCGGGCTCTGGAAATACCATATATTTT.

The V and J genes are TRBV14 and TRBJ2-3, with D unresolved. In germline, CDR1 is SGHDN, CDR2 FVKESK. The CDR3 length is 12 residues. V was pared by 3 bases and J by 5 bases, with 6 bases between. CDR3 protein: CASSQVRDTQYF. CDR3 DNA: TGTGCCAGCAGCCAGGTGAGAGATACGCAGTATTTT. The complete variable domain, with remaining parts taken from reference TRBV14 and TRBJ2-3, reads EAGVTQFPSHSVIEKGQTVTLRCDPISGHDNLYWYRRVMGKEIKFLLHFVKESKQDESGMPNNRFLAERTGGTYSTLKVQPAELEDSGVYFCASSQVRDTQYFGPGTRLTVL.

The CDR3, as DNA: TGTGCCAGCACTCCCAGGAGGGTGAACAATCAGCCCCAGCATTTT. Translated, it gives CASTPRRVNNQPQHF. The rearrangement uses TRBV6-1 and TRBJ1-5, with D hard to call. This CDR3 spans 15 amino acids. Germline CDR1 MNHNS, CDR2 SASEGT. V shed 7 bases and J shed 3 bases, with 16 bases lying between them.

The chain couples TRBV28 to TRBJ1-2; D is uncertain. The CDR3 has 13 residues. The V end was cut by 5 bases, the J end by 3 bases, with 10 bases between. The germline gives CDR1 MDHEN, CDR2 SYDVKM. The CDR3 region has the DNA TGTGCCAGCAGTCCGATACAGTACTATGGCTACACCTTC. It is translated as CASSPIQYYGYTF.

The chain recombines TRBV5-6 with TRBJ2-7; TRBD2 aligns across 8 bases. Germline assignment: CDR1 SGHDT and CDR2 YYEEEE. CDR3 length: 16 amino acids. V shed 4 bases and J 5 bases; nucleotides not matched to a gene: 14. This CDR3 is CASSTGGVAGWNEQYF. CDR3 sequence (DNA): TGTGCCAGCAGCACGGGGGGGGTGGCAGGGTGGAACGAGCAGTACTTC.

The chain is built from TRBV27 and TRBJ1-1; a possible D gene is TRBD1 (5 bases). The CDR3 runs to 14 residues. Germline loops: CDR1 MNHEY, CDR2 SMNVEV (reference sequence). V lost 5 bases and J lost 6, with 16 bases in between. Written as DNA, the CDR3 is TGTGCCAGCAGTACGTCATACGAAGGGGCTGAAGCTTTCTTT. Translated: CASSTSYEGAEAFF.

The gene calls are TRBV10-3 and TRBJ2-7, with 7 bases aligning to TRBD1. From germline, CDR1 is ENHRY and CDR2 SYGVKD. V trimming: 10 bases; J trimming: 2 bases; junction bases outside the gene matches: 8. This CDR3 is built from 13 residues. The CDR3 DNA is TGTGCCACCCAACAGGGGACCACCTACGAGCAGTACTTC. Protein: CATQQGTTYEQYF.

The chain combines TRBV4-2 with TRBJ2-5; 7 nucleotides match TRBD2. The assigned J gene may be wrong: the sequence end matches TRBJ2-7 better. The CDR3 extends over 17 amino acids. CDR1 is LGHNA and CDR2 is YNFKEQ in the germline V gene. CDR3 nucleotide sequence: TGTGCCAGCAGCCAAGGCGGTGGGGCGGGGGTGATATACGAGCAGTACTTC. Translation: CASSQGGGAGVIYEQYF.

This clone came up a few times. The rearrangement joins TRBV6-5 to TRBJ1-1, with 8 bases identical to TRBD1. The CDR3 loop spans 13 amino acids. J gave up 5 bases and V 7 bases, and 6 bases lay outside the gene matches. The germline gives CDR1 MNHEY, CDR2 SVGAGI. The chain's CDR3 is CASTHTGGTEAFF. Written as DNA, the CDR3 is TGTGCCAGCACTCACACAGGGGGTACTGAAGCTTTCTTT.

This clone was seen only once. V usage is TRBV11-3 and J usage is TRBJ2-2; 10 bases are shared with TRBD1. CDR1 and CDR2 from the germline V gene are SGHNT and YENEEA. With V trimmed by 5 bases and J by 2 bases, 2 bases remained unmatched. This CDR3 has 15 residues. The CDR3 spells CASSPTGGNTGELFF. CDR3 DNA sequence: TGTGCCAGCAGCCCGACAGGGGGCAACACCGGGGAGCTGTTTTTT.

This rearrangement joins TRBV4-2 to TRBJ2-5; 11 nucleotides line up with TRBD2. Germline CDR1 LGHNA, CDR2 YNFKEQ. V dropped 5 bases and J dropped 5; count of bases not matched to a gene: 4. The CDR3 consists of 14 residues. The CDR3 sequence: CASSFTSGSETQYF. The CDR3 region has the DNA TGTGCCAGCAGCTTCACTAGCGGGAGTGAGACCCAGTACTTC.

This clone came up once. The gene calls are TRBV10-3 and TRBJ2-7; perhaps TRBD1 as D (7 bases). Germline V gives CDR1 ENHRY, CDR2 SYGVKD. CDR3 length: 14 amino acids. V was shortened by 6 bases and J by 7 bases, with 19 bases between the two germline ends. CDR3 bases: TGTGCCATCAGGGGGGGACAGACTATGGAGGAGCAGTACTTC. Translated, it gives CAIRGGQTMEEQYF.